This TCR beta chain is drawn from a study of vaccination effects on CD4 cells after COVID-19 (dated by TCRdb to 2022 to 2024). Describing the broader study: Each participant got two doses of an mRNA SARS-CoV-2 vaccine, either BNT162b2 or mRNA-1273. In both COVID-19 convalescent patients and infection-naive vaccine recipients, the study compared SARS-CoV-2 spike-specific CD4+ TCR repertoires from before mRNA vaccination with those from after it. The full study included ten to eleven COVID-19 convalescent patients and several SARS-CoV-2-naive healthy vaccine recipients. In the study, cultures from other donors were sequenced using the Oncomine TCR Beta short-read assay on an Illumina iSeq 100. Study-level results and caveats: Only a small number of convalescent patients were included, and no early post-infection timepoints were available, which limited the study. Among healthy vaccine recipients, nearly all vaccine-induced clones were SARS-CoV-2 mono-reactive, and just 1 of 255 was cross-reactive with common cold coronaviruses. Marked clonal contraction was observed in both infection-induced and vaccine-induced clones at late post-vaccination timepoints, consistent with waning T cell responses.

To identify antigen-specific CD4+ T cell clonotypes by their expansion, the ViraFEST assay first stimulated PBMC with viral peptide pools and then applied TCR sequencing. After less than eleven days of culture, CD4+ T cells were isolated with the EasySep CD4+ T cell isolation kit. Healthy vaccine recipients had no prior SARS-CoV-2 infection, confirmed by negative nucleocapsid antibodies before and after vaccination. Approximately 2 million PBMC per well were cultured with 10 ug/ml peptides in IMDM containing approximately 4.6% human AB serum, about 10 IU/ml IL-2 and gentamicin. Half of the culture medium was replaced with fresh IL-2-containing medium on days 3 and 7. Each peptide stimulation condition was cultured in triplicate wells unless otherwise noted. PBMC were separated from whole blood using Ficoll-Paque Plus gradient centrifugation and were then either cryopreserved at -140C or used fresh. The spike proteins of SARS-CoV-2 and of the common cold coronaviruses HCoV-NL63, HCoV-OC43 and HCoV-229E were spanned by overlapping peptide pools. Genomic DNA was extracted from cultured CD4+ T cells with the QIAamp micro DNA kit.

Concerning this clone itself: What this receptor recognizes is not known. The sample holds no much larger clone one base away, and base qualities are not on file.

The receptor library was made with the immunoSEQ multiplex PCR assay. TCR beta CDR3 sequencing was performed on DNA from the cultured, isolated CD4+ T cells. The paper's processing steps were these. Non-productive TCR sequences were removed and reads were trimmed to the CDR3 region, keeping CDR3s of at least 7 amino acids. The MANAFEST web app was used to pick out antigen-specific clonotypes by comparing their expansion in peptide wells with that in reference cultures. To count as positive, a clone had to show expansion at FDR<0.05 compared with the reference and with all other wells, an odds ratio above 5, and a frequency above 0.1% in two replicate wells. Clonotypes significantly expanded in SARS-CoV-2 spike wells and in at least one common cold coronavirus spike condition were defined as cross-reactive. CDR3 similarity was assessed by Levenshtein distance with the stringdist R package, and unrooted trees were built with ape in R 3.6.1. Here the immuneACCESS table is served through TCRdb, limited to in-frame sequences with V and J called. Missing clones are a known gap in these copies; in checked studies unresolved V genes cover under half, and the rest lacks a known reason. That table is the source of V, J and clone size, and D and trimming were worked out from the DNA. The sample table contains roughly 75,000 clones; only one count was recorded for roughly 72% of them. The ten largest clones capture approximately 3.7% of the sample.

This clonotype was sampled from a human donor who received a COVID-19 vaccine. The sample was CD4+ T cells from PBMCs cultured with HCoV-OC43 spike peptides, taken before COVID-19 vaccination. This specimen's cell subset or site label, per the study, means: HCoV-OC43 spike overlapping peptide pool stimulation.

The DNA sequence follows: TGTGCCAGCTCTAGACTAGCGGGTACGAACACCGGGGAGCTGTTTTTT. This encodes CASSRLAGTNTGELFF. Recombination joined TRBV7-3 with TRBJ2-2, with 10 middle bases fitting TRBD2. The CDR3, from cysteine to phenylalanine, totals 16 residues. Only the CDR3 portion is preserved as DNA: 48 bases, with reading frame beginning at the first base. V trim: 8 bases; J trim: 0 bases; unmatched bases: 6. The germline V gene provides CDR1 SGHTA and CDR2 FQGTGA.